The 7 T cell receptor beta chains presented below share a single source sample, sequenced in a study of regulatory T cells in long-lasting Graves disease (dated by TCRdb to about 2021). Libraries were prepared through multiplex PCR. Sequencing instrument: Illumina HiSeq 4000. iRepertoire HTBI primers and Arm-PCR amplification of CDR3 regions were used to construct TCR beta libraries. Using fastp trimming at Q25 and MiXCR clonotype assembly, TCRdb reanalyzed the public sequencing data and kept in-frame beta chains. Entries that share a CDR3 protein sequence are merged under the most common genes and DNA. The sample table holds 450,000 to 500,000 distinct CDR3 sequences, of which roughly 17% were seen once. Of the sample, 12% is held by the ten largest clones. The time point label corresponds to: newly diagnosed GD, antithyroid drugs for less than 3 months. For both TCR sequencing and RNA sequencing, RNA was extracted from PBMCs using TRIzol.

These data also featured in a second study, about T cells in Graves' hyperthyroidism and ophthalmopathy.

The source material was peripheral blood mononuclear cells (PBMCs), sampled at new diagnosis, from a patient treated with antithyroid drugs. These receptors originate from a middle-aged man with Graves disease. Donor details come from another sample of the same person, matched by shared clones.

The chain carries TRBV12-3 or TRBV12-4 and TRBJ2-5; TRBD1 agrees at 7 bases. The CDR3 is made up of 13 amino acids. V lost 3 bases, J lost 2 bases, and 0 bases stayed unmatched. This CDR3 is CASSFRGQETQYF. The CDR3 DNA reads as TGTGCCAGCAGTTTCAGGGGGCAAGAGACCCAGTACTTC.

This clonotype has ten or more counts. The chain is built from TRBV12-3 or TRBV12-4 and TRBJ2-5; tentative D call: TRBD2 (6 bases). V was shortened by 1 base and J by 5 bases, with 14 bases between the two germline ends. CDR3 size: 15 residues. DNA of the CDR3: TGTGCCAGCAGTTTAGGGGGGAGTGGGGGGGAGACCCAGTACTTC. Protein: CASSLGGSGGETQYF.

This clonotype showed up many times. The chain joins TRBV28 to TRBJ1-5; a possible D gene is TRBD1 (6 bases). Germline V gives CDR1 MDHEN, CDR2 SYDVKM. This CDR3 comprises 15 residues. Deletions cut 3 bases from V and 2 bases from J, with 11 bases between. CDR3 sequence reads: CASSFTGIGNQPQHF. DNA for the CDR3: TGTGCCAGCAGTTTCACAGGGATCGGCAATCAGCCCCAGCATTTT.

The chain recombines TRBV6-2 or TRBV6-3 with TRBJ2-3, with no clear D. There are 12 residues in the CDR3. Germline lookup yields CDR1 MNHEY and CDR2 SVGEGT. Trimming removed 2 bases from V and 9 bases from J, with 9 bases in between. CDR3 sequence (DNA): TGTGCCAGCAGTTACCCGGCCCGAACGCAGTATTTT. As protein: CASSYPARTQYF.

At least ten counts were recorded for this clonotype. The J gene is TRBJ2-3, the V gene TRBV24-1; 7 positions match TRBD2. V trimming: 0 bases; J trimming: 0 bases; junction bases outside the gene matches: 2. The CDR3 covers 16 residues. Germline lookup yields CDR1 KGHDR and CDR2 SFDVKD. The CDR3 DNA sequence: TGTGCCACCAGTGATTTGGGGCGGGAGAGCACAGATACGCAGTATTTT. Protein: CATSDLGRESTDTQYF.

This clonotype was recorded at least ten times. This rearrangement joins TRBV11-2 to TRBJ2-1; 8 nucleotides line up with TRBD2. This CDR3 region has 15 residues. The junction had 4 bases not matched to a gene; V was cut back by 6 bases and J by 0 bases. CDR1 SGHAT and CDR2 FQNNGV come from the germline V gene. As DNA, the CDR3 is TGTGCCAGCAGTTATAGCGGGAACTCCTACAATGAGCAGTTCTTC. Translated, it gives CASSYSGNSYNEQFF.

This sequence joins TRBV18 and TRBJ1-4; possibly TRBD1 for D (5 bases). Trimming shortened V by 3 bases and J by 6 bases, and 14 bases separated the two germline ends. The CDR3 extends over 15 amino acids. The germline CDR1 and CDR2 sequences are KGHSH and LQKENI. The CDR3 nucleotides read TGTGCCAGCTCACCGAGGCGCCAGGGAGATGAAAAACTGTTTTTT. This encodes CASSPRRQGDEKLFF.